This T cell receptor beta chain was sequenced in a study of blood T cell repertoires in COVID-19 (dated by TCRdb to 2019 to 2021). Concerning the study at large: The collaborator samples originated in the United States, Italy and Spain and spanned the acute and convalescent phases of COVID-19. The material from the prospective study consisted of cDNA or gDNA derived from T cells, B-cell-depleted T cells, or PBMCs. The dataset comprised deeply sampled blood TCRbeta repertoires from subjects exposed to, actively infected with, or recovered from COVID-19. The repertoires were released in a freely available public database meant as a resource for research on the immune response to SARS-CoV-2. The samples were drawn from the first 160 participants of the ongoing ImmuneRACE study and from some 1,300 subjects provided by 6 global collaborators. The sample metadata nearly always contained a de-identified subject ID, COVID-19 status, age in years and sex. Where HLA class I and class II types were available, the types were taken from metadata supplied by the sample provider, not from assay-based typing. The paper as a whole reports these results and caveats: The quantity of clinical and demographic metadata differed by source and by participant and was supplied without curation.

In the prospective study, participants were about 18 to 100 years old, resided in approximately 22 geographic areas of the United States, and were enrolled through a virtual design. Cohort assignment in the prospective study relied on participant-reported clinical history from a screening survey and a study questionnaire. For ImmuneRACE Cohort 3, a participant was defined as recovered based on two consecutive negative NP/OP PCR tests, clearance by a healthcare professional, or resolution of symptoms. In the prospective study, mobile phlebotomists collected whole blood, serum and a nasopharyngeal or oropharyngeal swab from each participant. Additional blood draws and questionnaires over an approximately two-month period could optionally be provided by prospective study participants. Prospective study blood samples were shipped either frozen or at room temperature before DNA extraction. A remark on this clone: The clone's antigen remains unknown. No clone much larger than this one lies a single base away; base qualities are absent.

TCRbeta CDR3 regions were amplified from genomic DNA by means of the immunoSEQ Assay, a bias-controlled multiplex PCR. The original pipeline was this. The number of nucleated cells in each sample was estimated from the amplification of reference gene primers within the assay. Sequence reads were collapsed and filtered to measure the absolute abundance of every unique TCRbeta CDR3 rearrangement. For each sample, productive Simpson clonality was calculated as the square root of Simpson's diversity index over productive rearrangements. TCRdb carries this immuneACCESS record with in-frame sequences only. Its versions omit some clonotypes, under half of them owing to an unresolved V gene in the studies checked, with the rest unexplained. V, J and clone size are those of that table, while D and trimming were read from the DNA. In all, the sample holds 250,000 to 300,000 clones, and about 89% of those were seen once. The top ten clones comprise approximately 9% of the sample.

The V and J ends are trimmed by 3 bases and 5 bases, leaving 5 bases between them. The CDR3 has 12 amino acids, counting the end cysteine and phenylalanine. Just CDR3 DNA is preserved here, 36 bases in frame from base 1. As encoded in the germline V gene (reference sequence), CDR1 is LNHNV while CDR2 is YYDKDF. The sequenced sample consisted of PBMCs or T cells enriched from blood (not recorded which). In this chain, TRBV15 is recombined with TRBJ1-5; the D gene lacks a confident call. This TCR derives from a man between 35 and 55 years old who had recovered from COVID-19. The CDR3 reads CATSRRDQPQHF. The DNA sequence is given as TGTGCCACCAGCAGGCGTGATCAGCCCCAGCATTTT.